This T cell receptor (beta chain) was recovered during a study of shared clonotypes between healthy human individuals. The CDR3 spans 13 residues. Trimming took 8 bases from V and 4 from J, leaving 14 bases between them. Germline V gene data show CDR1 as MNHEY and CDR2 as SMNVEV (reference sequence). Here immunoSEQ multiplex PCR was the method, and the copy in TCRdb shows in-frame clones only, minus some. The sample holds hundreds of thousands of clones, about 96% seen once. The receptor's source is a woman in her 30s in good health. V gene TRBV27 combines with J gene TRBJ1-2; D call uncertain. Sample: naive CD4+ T cells sorted from blood. Noted subset: CD45RA+ positively selected. CDR3 protein: CASSPQTSYGYTF. CDR3 sequence (DNA): TGTGCCAGCTCTCCCCAAACGTCCTATGGCTACACCTTC.